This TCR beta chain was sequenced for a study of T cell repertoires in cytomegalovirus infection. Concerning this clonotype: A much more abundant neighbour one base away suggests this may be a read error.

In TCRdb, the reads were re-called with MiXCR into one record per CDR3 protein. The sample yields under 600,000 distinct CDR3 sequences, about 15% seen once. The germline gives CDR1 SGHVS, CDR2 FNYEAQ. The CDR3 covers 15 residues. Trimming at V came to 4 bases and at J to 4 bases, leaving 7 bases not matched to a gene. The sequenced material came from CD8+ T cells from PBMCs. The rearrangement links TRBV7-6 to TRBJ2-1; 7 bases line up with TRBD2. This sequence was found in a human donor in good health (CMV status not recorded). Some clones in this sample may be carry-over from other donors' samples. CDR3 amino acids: CASSSLGLLYNEQFF. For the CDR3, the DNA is TGTGCCAGCAGCTCGCTGGGACTACTTTACAATGAGCAGTTCTTC.